This is a list of T cell receptor beta chains from one sample in a study of cytomegalovirus exposure and HLA in healthy donors. TCRdb's table, derived via immunoSEQ multiplex PCR, lists solely in-frame clones and lacks some. The sample contains about 190,000 clones, approximately 86% of which appear only once. The sample consisted of PBMCs. Every receptor here comes from a woman under 30 in good health and CMV-seronegative. The conserved cysteine and the conserved F or W are not part of the CDR3 here.

TRBV4-3,TRBJ2-3,ASSRRESASTDTQY
TRBV29-1,TRBJ1-6,SVRGQGMDSPLH
TRBV27,TRBJ2-1,ASSPRPTGHYEQF
TRBV20-1,TRBJ2-3,SAEPGQQY
TRBV6-1,TRBJ1-3,ASRGQGRGNTIY
TRBV5-4,TRBJ2-1,ASSLGRGRLV
TRBV10-3,TRBJ1-2,AIRGGEGYT
TRBV29-1,TRBJ2-1,SADFSYNEQF
TRBV7-6,TRBJ1-5,ASSVTGLQPQH
TRBV11-2,TRBJ1-3,ASSVDRAGDTIY
TRBV13,TRBJ1-3,ASSLSSGLRNTIY